This T cell receptor (beta chain) was identified during a study of blood T cell repertoires in COVID-19. Original data processing: How many nucleated cells were present was estimated from reference gene primer amplification. Sequenced by immunoSEQ multiplex PCR; TCRdb stores in-frame clones only, minus some. Clonal size and the V and J genes are those of that table, whereas D and trimming came from the DNA. The repertoire includes about half a million clones, 80% to 90% of them detected once, and approximately 3.4% sits in the top ten. J gave up 7 bases and V 4 bases, and 7 bases lay outside the gene matches. This CDR3 spans 14 amino acids. The germline V gene encodes CDR1 SNHLY and CDR2 FYNNEI.

The genes are TRBV2 and TRBJ1-2; 9 nucleotides match TRBD1. The source is a human donor in a cohort sampled during active COVID-19. Sequenced input: peripheral blood. CDR3 sequence (DNA): TGTGCCAGCAGTGTTTTACAGGGGGCGGTTGGCTACACCTTC. Amino acid sequence: CASSVLQGAVGYTF.